A single T cell receptor (beta chain) is shown here with its context. This sample stems from a study of blood T cell repertoires in COVID-19. Germline V lookup: CDR1 SGHRS, CDR2 YFSETQ. V trimming: 3 bases; J trimming: 0 bases; junction bases outside the gene matches: 9. The CDR3 is 17 residues long. Sequencing used immunoSEQ multiplex PCR; TCRdb keeps in-frame clones, though not all of them. The sample shows a few hundred thousand clones, 75% to 85% of them seen only once. The sequence was collected from a man over 45 with active or convalescent COVID-19. Material: peripheral blood. This sequence joins TRBV5-1 and TRBJ1-3; TRBD1 agrees at 7 bases. CDR3 in amino acids: CASSSRTGTSSGNTIYF. The CDR3 DNA reads as TGCGCCAGCAGCTCCCGGACAGGTACCAGCTCTGGAAACACCATATATTTT.